The rows below give T cell receptor beta chains drawn from one sample of a study of cytomegalovirus exposure and HLA in healthy donors. Sequenced by immunoSEQ multiplex PCR; TCRdb stores in-frame clones only, minus some. The table records about 190,000 clones, roughly four fifths of them present only once. The sequenced sample consisted of PBMCs. Every receptor here comes from a woman in her 30s in good health and CMV-seropositive. CDR3s include the opening cysteine and the closing phenylalanine or tryptophan. D genes are given only for firm matches. Some rows have no size entry. The others give once, few or many, or a class for an expanded clone.

d_gene: TRBD1
abundance: -
j_gene: TRBJ2-1
v_gene: TRBV28
CDR3aa: CASSFFGQGDLGEQFF
CDR3nt: TGTGCCAGCAGTTTCTTCGGACAGGGGGATTTAGGTGAGCAGTTCTTC

d_gene: -
abundance: few
j_gene: TRBJ1-1
v_gene: TRBV6-4
CDR3aa: CATRRGDQNTEAFF
CDR3nt: TGTGCCACCCGACGGGGTGACCAAAATACTGAAGCTTTCTTT

d_gene: -
abundance: -
j_gene: TRBJ2-2
v_gene: TRBV6-1
CDR3aa: CASAQGNTGELFF
CDR3nt: TGTGCCAGCGCCCAGGGGAACACCGGGGAGCTGTTTTTT

d_gene: -
abundance: few
j_gene: TRBJ1-6
v_gene: TRBV6-6
CDR3aa: CASSLAGGALHF
CDR3nt: TGTGCCAGCAGCTTGGCCGGGGGGGCCCTCCACTTT

d_gene: TRBD1
abundance: -
j_gene: TRBJ1-2
v_gene: TRBV27
CDR3aa: CASLTGQHYANYGYTF
CDR3nt: TGTGCCAGCCTCACGGGACAGCACTACGCTAACTATGGCTACACCTTC

d_gene: -
abundance: -
j_gene: TRBJ2-7
v_gene: TRBV7-9
CDR3aa: CSSSLVSRDYEQYF
CDR3nt: TGTTCCAGCAGCTTAGTTAGCAGGGATTACGAGCAGTACTTC

d_gene: TRBD2
abundance: -
j_gene: TRBJ2-7
v_gene: TRBV6-6
CDR3aa: CASSGERDVDEQYF
CDR3nt: TGTGCCAGCAGCGGGGAGCGGGATGTCGACGAGCAGTACTTC

d_gene: -
abundance: -
j_gene: TRBJ2-7
v_gene: TRBV5-4
CDR3aa: CASSLPGLASYEQYF
CDR3nt: TGTGCCAGCAGCCTCCCGGGACTTGCTTCCTACGAGCAGTACTTC

d_gene: -
abundance: -
j_gene: TRBJ1-4
v_gene: TRBV6-5
CDR3aa: CASSYSGGGEKLFF
CDR3nt: TGTGCCAGCAGTTACAGCGGGGGGGGTGAAAAACTGTTTTTT

d_gene: TRBD1
abundance: -
j_gene: TRBJ1-6
v_gene: TRBV28
CDR3aa: CASSAPGTAKTPLHF
CDR3nt: TGTGCCAGCAGTGCCCCCGGGACAGCAAAGACACCCCTCCACTTT

d_gene: -
abundance: -
j_gene: TRBJ2-1
v_gene: TRBV19
CDR3aa: CASSIVIAAGPEQFF
CDR3nt: TGTGCCAGTAGTATTGTAATAGCGGCGGGACCTGAGCAGTTCTTC

d_gene: -
abundance: -
j_gene: TRBJ1-1
v_gene: TRBV6-1
CDR3aa: CASTRQNTEAFF
CDR3nt: TGTGCCAGCACCAGACAGAACACTGAAGCTTTCTTT

d_gene: -
abundance: -
j_gene: TRBJ2-1
v_gene: TRBV5-4
CDR3aa: CASSLARSSELFF
CDR3nt: TGTGCCAGCAGCTTGGCTAGGTCCTCCGAACTGTTCTTC

d_gene: -
abundance: -
j_gene: TRBJ1-1
v_gene: TRBV7-9
CDR3aa: CASSLLPGNANTEAFF
CDR3nt: TGTGCCAGCAGCTTACTTCCCGGGAATGCGAACACTGAAGCTTTCTTT

d_gene: -
abundance: -
j_gene: TRBJ2-7
v_gene: TRBV5-1
CDR3aa: CASSFRDNSYEQYF
CDR3nt: TGCGCCAGCAGCTTCCGGGACAACTCCTACGAGCAGTACTTC

d_gene: -
abundance: -
j_gene: TRBJ2-3
v_gene: TRBV11-2
CDR3aa: CASSYPPRDTQYF
CDR3nt: TGTGCCAGCAGCTACCCCCCTAGAGATACGCAGTATTTT

d_gene: TRBD2
abundance: -
j_gene: TRBJ2-1
v_gene: TRBV19
CDR3aa: CASETSGGYNEQFF
CDR3nt: TGTGCCAGCGAAACTAGCGGGGGCTACAATGAGCAGTTCTTC

d_gene: TRBD2
abundance: -
j_gene: TRBJ2-1
v_gene: TRBV27
CDR3aa: CASRRLAGNEQFF
CDR3nt: TGTGCCAGCCGTCGACTAGCGGGCAATGAGCAGTTCTTC

d_gene: -
abundance: once
j_gene: TRBJ1-2
v_gene: TRBV29-1
CDR3aa: CSVEDPISSHYGYTF
CDR3nt: TGCAGCGTTGAAGATCCCATTAGCTCCCACTATGGCTACACCTTC

d_gene: -
abundance: -
j_gene: TRBJ2-7
v_gene: TRBV27
CDR3aa: CASSLMGSEQYF
CDR3nt: TGTGCCAGCAGTTTAATGGGGAGCGAGCAGTACTTC

d_gene: -
abundance: -
j_gene: TRBJ2-1
v_gene: TRBV19
CDR3aa: CASSTDSYNEQFF
CDR3nt: TGTGCCAGTAGTACGGACAGCTACAATGAGCAGTTCTTC

d_gene: -
abundance: -
j_gene: TRBJ2-5
v_gene: TRBV6-1
CDR3aa: CASSVRGETQYF
CDR3nt: TGTGCCAGCAGTGTCCGCGGGGAGACCCAGTACTTC

d_gene: TRBD2
abundance: -
j_gene: TRBJ2-7
v_gene: TRBV11-3
CDR3aa: CASSSGLAGGPHEQYF
CDR3nt: TGTGCCAGCAGCTCGGGACTAGCGGGAGGGCCGCACGAGCAGTACTTC

d_gene: TRBD2
abundance: -
j_gene: TRBJ2-1
v_gene: TRBV4-1
CDR3aa: CASSFLASGISYNEQFF
CDR3nt: TGCGCCAGCAGCTTTCTCGCTAGCGGGATCTCCTACAATGAGCAGTTCTTC

d_gene: TRBD1
abundance: -
j_gene: TRBJ2-1
v_gene: TRBV28
CDR3aa: CASTLIGTGTYNEQFF
CDR3nt: TGTGCCAGCACCCTAATCGGGACAGGGACCTACAATGAGCAGTTCTTC

d_gene: TRBD1
abundance: -
j_gene: TRBJ2-7
v_gene: TRBV29-1
CDR3aa: CSVGDRTGGNEQYF
CDR3nt: TGCAGCGTCGGAGACAGGACAGGGGGTAACGAGCAGTACTTC

d_gene: TRBD2
abundance: -
j_gene: TRBJ2-7
v_gene: TRBV12-5
CDR3aa: CASGFSGGIYEQYF
CDR3nt: TGTGCTAGTGGTTTCTCGGGAGGCATCTACGAGCAGTACTTC

d_gene: -
abundance: -
j_gene: TRBJ1-2
v_gene: TRBV5-4
CDR3aa: CASSLAEGANYGYTF
CDR3nt: TGTGCCAGCAGCTTGGCCGAGGGGGCTAACTATGGCTACACCTTC